This TCR beta chain was observed in a study of blood T cell repertoires in COVID-19. Study at large: Acute and convalescent COVID-19 specimens originated in the United States, Italy and Spain. T cells, B-cell-depleted T cells, or PBMCs supplied cDNA or gDNA.

This clone showed up just a few times. How the authors handled the data: The assay estimated nucleated cells by amplifying reference gene primers. This table comes from immunoSEQ multiplex PCR, and its TCRdb copy is limited to in-frame clones, with some not included. For V, J and clone size, that table is used; D and trimming come from the DNA. The table shows approximately 140,000 clones, with roughly 82% occurring only once. Sequencing was carried out using peripheral blood. This sequence was found in a human donor with acute or convalescent COVID-19. The donor label of this sample is uncertain.

The CDR3 here is CASSLPRVGGDSYEQYF. CDR3 in DNA: TGTGCCAGCAGCTTACCCCGGGTAGGGGGCGACTCCTACGAGCAGTACTTC. The chain is built from TRBV7-2 and TRBJ2-7, with 7 bases matching TRBD1. The J segment lost 0 bases and the V segment lost 2 bases, leaving 10 bases of the junction unmatched. Looked up from germline, CDR1 is SGHTA and CDR2 is FQGNSA. The CDR3 length is 17 residues.